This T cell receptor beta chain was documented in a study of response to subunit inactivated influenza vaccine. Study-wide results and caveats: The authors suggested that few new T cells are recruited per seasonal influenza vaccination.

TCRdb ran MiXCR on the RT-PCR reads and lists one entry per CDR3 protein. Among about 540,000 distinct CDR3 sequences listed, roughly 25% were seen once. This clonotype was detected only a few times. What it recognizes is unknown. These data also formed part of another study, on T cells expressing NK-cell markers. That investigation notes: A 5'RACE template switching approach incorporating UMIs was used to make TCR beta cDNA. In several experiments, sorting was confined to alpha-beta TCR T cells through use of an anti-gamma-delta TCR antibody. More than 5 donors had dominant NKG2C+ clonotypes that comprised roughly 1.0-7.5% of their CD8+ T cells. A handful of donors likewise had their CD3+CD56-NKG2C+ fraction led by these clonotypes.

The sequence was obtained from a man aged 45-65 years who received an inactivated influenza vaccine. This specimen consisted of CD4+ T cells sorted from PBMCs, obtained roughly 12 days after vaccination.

CDR3 amino acids: CASSVGGAEYEQYF. CDR3 nucleotides: TGTGCCAGCAGCGTAGGGGGGGCCGAGTACGAGCAGTACTTC. This chain links TRBV9 with TRBJ2-7, with D perhaps matching TRBD1 or TRBD2 (6 bases each). CDR1 and CDR2 from the germline V gene are SGDLS and YYNGEE. The CDR3 has 14 residues. Trimming took 0 bases from V and 4 from J, leaving 11 bases between them. The entire variable domain, with the rest obtained from reference TRBV9 and TRBJ2-7, is as follows: DSGVTQTPKHLITATGQRVTLRCSPRSGDLSVYWYQQSLDQGLQFLIQYYNGEERAKGNILERFSAQQFPDLHSELNLSSLELGDSALYFCASSVGGAEYEQYFGPGTRLTVT.